This passage covers 19 T cell receptor beta chains from one sample sequenced in a study of cytomegalovirus exposure and HLA in healthy donors. A multiplex PCR was run with 60 Vbeta primers and 13 Jbeta primers. Data came from immunoSEQ multiplex PCR; TCRdb stores just in-frame clones and leaves some out. The table records about 190,000 clones, 82% of them present only once. Sequences were obtained from PBMCs. Every receptor here comes from a woman aged 18-30 years in good health and CMV-seronegative.

The DNA of the CDR3 is TGTGCCAGCAGCTTAGTCTTCCCCCAAGAGACCCAGTACTTC. Its protein product is CASSLVFPQETQYF. V gene TRBV13 combines with J gene TRBJ2-5; D not resolved. CDR1 PRHDT and CDR2 FYEKMQ come from the germline V gene (reference sequence). The CDR3 loop spans 14 amino acids. With 1 base removed from V and 1 base from J, the gap between germline ends came to 7 bases.

The CDR3 DNA reads TGTGCCAGTAGTGCCGGACAGGGGGCCGGAAACACCATATATTTT. This gives the protein CASSAGQGAGNTIYF. The chain carries TRBV19 and TRBJ1-3; TRBD1 agrees at 11 bases. CDR3 length: 15 residues. Unmatched junction bases numbered 4, after V lost 5 bases and J lost 4 bases. The germline CDR1 and CDR2 sequences are LNHDA and SQIVND (reference sequence).

J is TRBJ2-1 and V is TRBV5-6; 8 positions match TRBD2. Per germline, CDR1 SGHDT and CDR2 YYEEEE. The CDR3 contains 15 residues. Trimming at V came to 1 base and at J to 8 bases, leaving 8 bases not matched to a gene. Written as DNA, the CDR3 is TGTGCCAGCAGCTTGTCCAGCGGGAGTGGAGATGAGCAGTTCTTC. Translating it yields CASSLSSGSGDEQFF. The entire variable domain, with the rest obtained from reference TRBV5-6 and TRBJ2-1, is as follows: DAGVTQSPTHLIKTRGQQVTLRCSPKSGHDTVSWYQQALGQGPQFIFQYYEEEERQRGNFPDRFSGHQFPNYSSELNVNALLLGDSALYLCASSLSSGSGDEQFFGPGTRLTVL.

V gene TRBV16 combines with J gene TRBJ2-1, with TRBD2 matching over 11 bases. Germline V gene sequence: CDR1 KGHSY, CDR2 FQNENV. This CDR3 has 16 amino acids. V shed 3 bases, J shed 4 bases, and the junction held 5 bases outside the gene matches. Written as DNA, the CDR3 is TGTGCCAGCAGCCAGACTAGCGGGACCATTTACAATGAGCAGTTCTTC. It translates to CASSQTSGTIYNEQFF.

The CDR3 is CASSPLAIPTDTQYF. CDR3 DNA: TGTGCCAGCAGCCCATTAGCGATACCCACAGATACGCAGTATTTT. The chain uses TRBV11-2 and TRBJ2-3, with D possibly matching TRBD2 (5 bases). V shed 5 bases and J shed 2 bases, with 14 bases lying between them. This CDR3 has 15 amino acids. Germline lookup yields CDR1 SGHAT and CDR2 FQNNGV.

The chain employs TRBV14 and TRBJ2-6; 7 nucleotides match TRBD1. The CDR3 consists of 17 residues. In germline, CDR1 is SGHDN, CDR2 FVKESK. V lost 4 bases to trimming and J lost 0 bases; unmatched junction nucleotides: 6. This CDR3 reads CASSPGQRPSGANVLTF. The CDR3 DNA reads TGTGCCAGCAGCCCGGGACAGCGCCCCTCTGGGGCCAACGTCCTGACTTTC. Complete variable domain (other parts from reference TRBV14 and TRBJ2-6): EAGVTQFPSHSVIEKGQTVTLRCDPISGHDNLYWYRRVMGKEIKFLLHFVKESKQDESGMPNNRFLAERTGGTYSTLKVQPAELEDSGVYFCASSPGQRPSGANVLTFGAGSRLTVL.

The chain links TRBV15 to TRBJ2-7; possible D gene TRBD2, 7 bases. Trimming took 0 bases from V and 1 from J, leaving 19 bases between them. The germline V gene has CDR1 LNHNV and CDR2 YYDKDF (reference sequence). The CDR3 runs 18 residues. CDR3 in DNA: TGTGCCACCAGCAGAGATCTGACTAGGGGGGGAGTGTCCTACGAGCAGTACTTC. Translating gives CATSRDLTRGGVSYEQYF.

The chain carries TRBV5-1 and TRBJ1-1; TRBD1 agrees at 12 bases. CDR1 SGHRS and CDR2 YFSETQ come from the germline V gene. CDR3 length: 16 residues. J was trimmed by 1 base and V by 4 bases; bases with no gene match: 5. The CDR3 loop is CASSQGQGAWNTEAFF. The CDR3 DNA is TGCGCCAGCAGCCAGGGACAGGGGGCATGGAACACTGAAGCTTTCTTT.

The rearrangement links TRBV10-1 to TRBJ1-1; no reliable D call. CDR3 size: 14 residues. Germline V lookup: CDR1 WNHNN, CDR2 SYGVQD (reference sequence). V shed 1 base and J shed 5 bases, with 11 bases lying between them. DNA for the CDR3: TGCGCCAGCAGTGAGTATCGTGCCGGGACTGAAGCTTTCTTT. Its protein is CASSEYRAGTEAFF.

This chain joins TRBV28 and TRBJ2-7, with 12 bases fitting TRBD2. CDR3 length: 15 residues. Germline lookup yields CDR1 MDHEN and CDR2 SYDVKM. With 4 bases clipped from V and 2 bases from J, the junction kept 3 bases outside the gene matches. The CDR3 spells CASSSTSGRTYEQYF. The CDR3 DNA reads TGTGCCAGCAGTTCGACTAGCGGGAGAACCTACGAGCAGTACTTC.

The rearrangement joins TRBV6-5 to TRBJ2-2; 12 bases are a match to TRBD2. Trimming took 6 bases from V and 8 from J; bases not matched to a gene: 4. CDR1 and CDR2 (germline): MNHEY, SVGAGI. CDR3 length: 14 amino acids. DNA for the CDR3: TGTGCCAGCAGATGGACTAGCGGGAAAGGGGAGCTGTTTTTT. Amino acid sequence: CASRWTSGKGELFF.

The V gene is TRBV7-6, the J gene TRBJ1-1, with a weak D call TRBD1 (5 bases). Per germline, CDR1 SGHVS and CDR2 FNYEAQ. Trimming took 6 bases from V and 0 from J, leaving 8 bases between them. The CDR3 length is 13 residues. In nucleotides, the CDR3 is TGTGCCAGCAGACAACAGGTGAACACTGAAGCTTTCTTT. Protein sequence: CASRQQVNTEAFF.

The table lists this clone with a few counts. The chain joins TRBV27 to TRBJ1-1; D perhaps matches TRBD1 (5 bases). The CDR3 sequence is 13 residues long. Germline V gene sequence: CDR1 MNHEY, CDR2 SMNVEV (reference sequence). V was pared by 5 bases and J by 3 bases, with 10 bases between. The CDR3 protein is CASSRGEDTEAFF. The DNA for the CDR3 is TGTGCCAGCAGTAGGGGTGAGGACACTGAAGCTTTCTTT.

The chain has TRBV6-5 and TRBJ1-1; TRBD1 aligns across 7 bases. The V gene's germline CDR1 is MNHEY and CDR2 SVGAGI. J gave up 4 bases and V 6 bases, and 8 bases lay outside the gene matches. This CDR3 has 14 residues. CDR3 amino acids: CASRSDRVATEAFF. In nucleotides, the CDR3 is TGTGCCAGCAGATCCGACAGGGTTGCCACTGAAGCTTTCTTT.

This chain links TRBV15 with TRBJ1-2; D remains ambiguous. CDR3 length: 14 residues. Trimming removed 3 bases at V and 0 bases at J, with 8 bases between. Germline CDR1 and CDR2: LNHNV and YYDKDF (reference sequence). CDR3 amino acids: CATSSGLANYGYTF. CDR3 DNA: TGTGCCACCAGCAGCGGGTTAGCTAACTATGGCTACACCTTC.

The V gene is TRBV6-5, the J gene TRBJ1-1; D remains ambiguous. Germline CDR1 MNHEY, CDR2 SVGAGI. The CDR3 has 14 amino acids. Between the trimmed V and J ends, which lost 1 base and 1 base, there was a span of 7 bases. The CDR3 nucleotides are TGTGCCAGCAGTTACTTCGCAGAGAACACTGAAGCTTTCTTT. This encodes CASSYFAENTEAFF.

The sample holds one count of this clone. This chain uses TRBV18 with TRBJ1-1; no clear D. The V end lost 2 bases, the J end lost 8 bases, and 9 bases lay between the germline ends. CDR1 and CDR2 (germline): KGHSH, LQKENI. The CDR3 length is 12 residues. The CDR3 bases are TGTGCCAGCTCACCAGGAACTAACGAAGCTTTCTTT. Translated: CASSPGTNEAFF.

This clone was observed once. V gene TRBV9 combines with J gene TRBJ2-1; TRBD2 agrees at 9 bases. V gave up 0 bases and J gave up 0 bases; unmatched junction bases: 1. Germline assignment: CDR1 SGDLS and CDR2 YYNGEE. The CDR3 extends over 16 amino acids. The CDR3 bases are TGTGCCAGCAGCGTAGATAGCGGGAGCTCCTACAATGAGCAGTTCTTC. It translates to CASSVDSGSSYNEQFF.

The V and J genes are TRBV28 and TRBJ2-7, with no clear D. CDR3 length: 11 amino acids. The germline gives CDR1 MDHEN, CDR2 SYDVKM. This CDR3 is CAGLINYEQYF. The CDR3 DNA sequence: TGTGCTGGCTTAATAAACTACGAGCAGTACTTC.